This entry lists 5 T cell receptor beta chains sequenced from one sample in a study of cytomegalovirus exposure and HLA in healthy donors. Researchers ran the PCR with 60 Vbeta and 13 Jbeta primers. Method: immunoSEQ multiplex PCR; TCRdb's copy keeps in-frame clones and lacks some. This sample has under 200,000 clones, with roughly 80% found just once. Sequenced material: PBMCs. The receptor set was obtained from a man in his fifties or sixties in good health and CMV-seropositive.

The genes are TRBV15 and TRBJ2-3; TRBD2 might be the D (6 bases). From germline, CDR1 is LNHNV and CDR2 YYDKDF (reference sequence). Trimming shortened V by 1 base and J by 2 bases, and 13 bases separated the two germline ends. The CDR3 runs to 16 residues. The CDR3 here is CATSRGGVPNTDTQYF. The CDR3 coding sequence is TGTGCCACCAGCAGAGGCGGGGTACCCAACACAGATACGCAGTATTTT.

V usage is TRBV19 and J usage is TRBJ2-5; TRBD1 is a possible D gene (5 bases). Germline CDR1 LNHDA, CDR2 SQIVND (reference sequence). Trimming shortened V by 3 bases and J by 0 bases, and 14 bases separated the two germline ends. The CDR3 has 16 residues. CDR3 DNA sequence: TGTGCCAGTAGTATGTGGGGCGGCTCGTACCAAGAGACCCAGTACTTC. As protein: CASSMWGGSYQETQYF.

This clone was picked up one time. This chain uses TRBV27 with TRBJ2-7, with 7 positions matching TRBD1. There are 14 residues in the CDR3. With V trimmed by 3 bases and J by 0 bases, 2 bases remained unmatched. CDR1 and CDR2 from the germline V gene are MNHEY and SMNVEV (reference sequence). The CDR3 here is CASSFKGASYEQYF. The CDR3 region has the DNA TGTGCCAGCAGTTTTAAGGGGGCCTCCTACGAGCAGTACTTC.

The chain employs TRBV20-1 and TRBJ1-2; TRBD1 might be the D (5 bases). This CDR3 is 11 amino acids long. Per germline, CDR1 DFQATT and CDR2 SNEGSKA (reference sequence). The ends were cut back, 3 bases at V and 10 bases at J, with 12 bases in the middle. CDR3 sequence reads: CSARVAGSYTF. The CDR3, as DNA: TGCAGTGCTAGGGTGGCAGGGTCCTACACCTTC.

The CDR3 protein is CASRPTGYSNQPQHF. DNA of the CDR3: TGTGCCAGTAGGCCTACAGGGTATAGCAATCAGCCCCAGCATTTT. This chain uses TRBV19 with TRBJ1-5; perhaps TRBD1 as D (6 bases). V was pared by 6 bases and J by 0 bases, with 12 bases between. The CDR3 has 15 amino acids. CDR1 is LNHDA, CDR2 SQIVND, per germline (reference sequence).